These 8 T cell receptor beta chains share one sample of origin, sequenced in a study of CD4 T cells in relation to SARS-CoV-2 and coronaviruses. Which antigens these TCRs recognize remains unknown. Here immunoSEQ multiplex PCR was the method, and the copy in TCRdb shows in-frame clones only, minus some. The sample records about 29,000 clones, 72% being singletons. Before the COVID-19 pandemic, during about 2011-2019, CD4+ T cells were taken from unexposed donors. The cells were cultured for 9 to 11 days before CD4+ T cells were isolated. What was sequenced was CD4+ T cells from PBMCs, cultured in vitro. The receptor source for this set is a human donor in good health.

The V call is TRBV7-8, the J call TRBJ1-6; D is perhaps TRBD1 (6 bases). Between the trimmed V and J ends, which lost 0 bases and 5 bases, there was a span of 11 bases. The germline V gene encodes CDR1 SGHVS and CDR2 FQNEAQ. CDR3 length equals 16 residues. CDR3 coding DNA: TGTGCCAGCAGCTTAGCGCCCGGGGGCAATAATTCACCCCTCCACTTT. Its protein is CASSLAPGGNNSPLHF.

Judged by abundance, this clone is medium-sized. V and J are TRBV19 and TRBJ2-5; D not certain. CDR1 and CDR2 from the germline V gene are LNHDA and SQIVND (reference sequence). Trimming stripped 4 bases from V and 4 bases from J, with 10 bases between. The CDR3 spans 13 residues. The CDR3 DNA reads TGTGCCAGTAGTACTGCCCGGTCAGAGACCCAGTACTTC. As protein: CASSTARSETQYF. The full variable domain, completed using reference TRBV19 and TRBJ2-5, is DGGITQSPKYLFRKEGQNVTLSCEQNLNHDAMYWYRQDPGQGLRLIYYSQIVNDFQKGDIAEGYSVSREKKESFPLTVTSAQKNPTAFYLCASSTARSETQYFGPGTRLLVL.

The V and J genes are TRBV6-2 or TRBV6-3 and TRBJ2-3; possibly TRBD1 or TRBD2 for D (5 bases each). The CDR3 is made up of 16 amino acids. Deletions cut 6 bases from V and 5 bases from J, with 21 bases between. Per germline, CDR1 MNHEY and CDR2 SVGEGT. The CDR3 region is CASSRQRRPRGDTQYF. The CDR3 DNA sequence: TGTGCCAGCAGCCGTCAACGCCGCCCGAGGGGAGATACGCAGTATTTT.

The chain couples TRBV9 to TRBJ2-7; D not certain. The CDR3 is made up of 15 amino acids. Germline V gene sequence: CDR1 SGDLS, CDR2 YYNGEE. Deletions cut 0 bases from V and 2 bases from J, with 12 bases between. CDR3 DNA: TGTGCCAGCAGCGTAGGTGGAGACAACGCCTACGAGCAGTACTTC. Translation gives CASSVGGDNAYEQYF.

The chain has TRBV30 and TRBJ1-1, with unresolved D. V was trimmed by 5 bases and J by 1 base, leaving 11 bases between them. Germline assignment: CDR1 GTSNPN and CDR2 SVGIG (reference sequence). This CDR3 has 13 amino acids. The CDR3 bases are TGTGCCTGGGATATGCCCCCGAACACTGAAGCTTTCTTT. It is translated as CAWDMPPNTEAFF.

The chain employs TRBV19 and TRBJ1-3; TRBD1 matches at 9 bases. This CDR3 spans 15 amino acids. Trimming cost V 3 bases and J 4 bases; bases outside gene matches: 4. Germline V lookup: CDR1 LNHDA, CDR2 SQIVND (reference sequence). The CDR3 reads CASSIRGQGGNTIYF. The DNA for the CDR3 is TGTGCCAGTAGTATTCGAGGACAGGGGGGAAACACCATATATTTT.

The genes are TRBV5-4 and TRBJ1-2; D may be TRBD1 (5 bases). Between the trimmed V and J ends, which lost 2 bases and 5 bases, there was a span of 10 bases. Germline CDR1 and CDR2: SGHNT and YYREEE (reference sequence). This CDR3 comprises 13 residues. The CDR3 sequence: CASSFFKGYGYTF. The DNA of the CDR3 is TGTGCCAGCAGCTTCTTTAAGGGGTATGGCTACACCTTC.

V is TRBV19 and J is TRBJ1-1, with no clear D. Trimming removed 3 bases from V and 0 bases from J, with 14 bases in between. Germline CDR1 LNHDA, CDR2 SQIVND (reference sequence). This CDR3 comprises 16 residues. The CDR3 loop reads CASSIPVGSLNTEAFF. The CDR3 DNA reads as TGTGCCAGTAGTATCCCGGTCGGCAGCCTGAACACTGAAGCTTTCTTT.